This T cell receptor beta chain was sequenced during a study of radiotherapy plus CTLA-4 blockade in lung cancer. Overall study findings and caveats: Reportedly, early blood T cell clone dynamics best predicted response, with interferon-beta.

Sequencing was performed with immunoSEQ multiplex PCR; in TCRdb, only in-frame clones are kept and a portion is missing. The sample lists 85,000 to 100,000 clones, about 87% seen once, with around 17% in the top ten. Trimming stripped 3 bases from V and 4 bases from J, with 13 bases between. The germline CDR1 and CDR2 sequences are MNHEY and SMNVEV (reference sequence). There are 15 residues in the CDR3. A note on this clone: Its matching antigen is unknown.

The chain links TRBV27 to TRBJ1-5; a possible D gene is TRBD1 (6 bases). The source was peripheral blood, collected from a patient treated with radiotherapy plus ipilimumab. This clonotype was sampled from a human donor with non-small cell lung cancer that progressed on radiotherapy plus ipilimumab. The DNA of the CDR3 is TGTGCCAGCAGTTTGTCGCGGGGGCAGAATCAGCCCCAGCATTTT. As protein: CASSLSRGQNQPQHF.